This T cell receptor beta chain was identified in a study of cytomegalovirus exposure and HLA in healthy donors. CDR3 size: 14 residues. V was clipped by 2 bases and J by 1 base; unmatched bases: 2. Germline V gene sequence: CDR1 MNHNS, CDR2 SASEGT. Healthy people donating bone marrow made up the donors. General study results and limits: The study reported that TCR beta sequences accurately predicted HLA-A and HLA-B alleles in most subjects. Sequencing depth roughly uniform across donors was assumed in presence/absence analyses. A later analysis found most CMV-associated TCR beta chains apparently HLA-restricted.

Details on this clone: The antigen remains unidentified.

The PCR had 60 Vbeta and 13 Jbeta primers. Clones were read by immunoSEQ multiplex PCR, and TCRdb kept only the in-frame ones, dropping some. The sample has 150,000 to 180,000 clones; around three quarters are singletons. The sequenced material came from PBMCs. This sequence was found in a woman between 35 and 50 years old in good health and CMV-seronegative. The rearrangement links TRBV6-1 to TRBJ2-7, with 7 bases matching TRBD1. The CDR3 reads CASSERDRSYEQYF. In nucleotides, the CDR3 is TGTGCCAGCAGTGAACGGGACAGATCCTACGAGCAGTACTTC.